Detailed here is one T cell receptor (beta chain). The target antigen is unknown. Healthy Caucasian individuals from Russia aged about 6 to 95 were enrolled as donors. The sample, 9 to 10 milliliters of peripheral blood, was drawn from each donor. At least 7 million PBMCs were isolated per sample. This record belongs to a study of blood T cells in healthy people across ages. CDR3 size: 14 residues. V was pared by 2 bases and J by 3 bases, with 11 bases between. Notes on the study in general: TCR beta diversity correlated strongly with naive T cell percentage.

A second PCR of roughly 7 to 11 cycles used a sample-barcoded 5' primer and a J-beta primer mix. MiXCR, run by TCRdb on the 5' RACE reads, gives a single entry per CDR3 protein. The data show 750,000 to 950,000 distinct CDR3 sequences, roughly 50% seen once. This TCR was sampled from an older man in good health. V is TRBV12-3 or TRBV12-4 and J is TRBJ2-7; D is perhaps TRBD1 (6 bases). The material sequenced was blood. CDR3: CASSLWGRLYEQYF. The CDR3 DNA sequence: TGTGCCAGCAGTTTATGGGGGCGACTCTACGAGCAGTACTTC.